This entry concerns a single TCR beta chain. Libraries were prepared by immunoSEQ multiplex PCR; TCRdb keeps only in-frame clonotypes and omits some of them. The data hold roughly 9,300 clones, with approximately 60% observed a single time. This sample is part of a study of neoadjuvant anti-PD-1 for oral cavity cancer. Trimming at V came to 3 bases and at J to 9 bases, leaving 9 bases not matched to a gene. The CDR3 has 15 residues. The germline V gene has CDR1 SGHNT and CDR2 YENEEA. These oral cavity squamous cell carcinomas were HPV-negative and locally advanced. This chain uses TRBV11-3 with TRBJ2-1; 9 bases agree with TRBD2. The source material was tumor tissue, sampled before nivolumab (anti-PD-1) treatment. This TCR came from a person aged 40 to 85 with oral cavity squamous cell carcinoma. The CDR3 sequence: CASSFGLAGLSEQFF. The CDR3 nucleotides are TGTGCCAGCAGCTTCGGTCTAGCGGGACTGAGTGAGCAGTTCTTC.